This T cell receptor beta chain appears in the sequencing data of a study of cytotoxic CD8 clonotypes in ibrutinib-treated CLL. On the study more broadly: Complete response was seen in 2 patients and partial in approximately 24; 12 progressed and around 14 stayed remitted after a median about six years.

The study, taken as a whole, reports: Stable or contracted on treatment, public clonotypes were also uncommon.

For TCR beta libraries, about 2 micrograms of genomic DNA were obtained from cryopreserved PBMCs. This CDR3 has 13 residues. V was pared by 2 bases and J by 3 bases, with 8 bases between. Looked up from germline, CDR1 is SGHTA and CDR2 is FQGNSA. Of note for this clone: The antigen is unknown.

Clones were read by immunoSEQ multiplex PCR, and TCRdb kept only the in-frame ones, dropping some. The sample yields roughly 180,000 clones, around 80% seen once. The V call is TRBV7-2, the J call TRBJ2-7; D remains unclear. The specimen was PBMCs, collected after 24 months of ibrutinib treatment. The origin of this receptor is a human donor with chronic lymphocytic leukemia. CDR3 DNA: TGTGCCAGCAGCTTACCGGGCCTCTACGAGCAGTACTTC. Translated: CASSLPGLYEQYF.